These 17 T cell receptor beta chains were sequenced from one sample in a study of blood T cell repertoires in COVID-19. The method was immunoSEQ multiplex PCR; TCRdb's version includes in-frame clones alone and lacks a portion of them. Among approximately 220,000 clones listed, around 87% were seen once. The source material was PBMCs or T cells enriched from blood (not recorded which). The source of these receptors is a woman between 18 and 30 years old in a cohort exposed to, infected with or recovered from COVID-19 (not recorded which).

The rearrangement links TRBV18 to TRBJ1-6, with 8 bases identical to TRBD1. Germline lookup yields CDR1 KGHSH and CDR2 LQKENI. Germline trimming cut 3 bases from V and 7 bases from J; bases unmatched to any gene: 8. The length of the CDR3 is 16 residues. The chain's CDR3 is CASSPPTGVGNSPLHF. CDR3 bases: TGTGCCAGCTCACCCCCGACAGGGGTGGGGAATTCACCCCTCCACTTT.

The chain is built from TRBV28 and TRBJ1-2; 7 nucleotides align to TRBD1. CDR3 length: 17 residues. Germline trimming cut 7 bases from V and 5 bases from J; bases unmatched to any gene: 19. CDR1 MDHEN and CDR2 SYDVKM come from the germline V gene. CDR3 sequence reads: CASTQEGAEDFRYGYTF. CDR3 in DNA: TGTGCCAGCACCCAGGAGGGGGCGGAAGACTTTCGGTATGGCTACACCTTC.

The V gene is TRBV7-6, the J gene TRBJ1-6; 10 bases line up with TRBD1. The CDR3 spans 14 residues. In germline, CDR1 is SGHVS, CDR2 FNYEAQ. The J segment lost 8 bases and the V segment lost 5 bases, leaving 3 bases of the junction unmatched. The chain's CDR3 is CASSRDRGYSPLHF. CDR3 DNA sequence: TGTGCCAGCAGCAGGGACAGGGGTTATTCACCCCTCCACTTT.

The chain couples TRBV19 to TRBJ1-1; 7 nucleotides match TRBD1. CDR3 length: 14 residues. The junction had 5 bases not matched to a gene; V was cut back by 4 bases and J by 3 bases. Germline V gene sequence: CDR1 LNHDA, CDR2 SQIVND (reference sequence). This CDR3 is CASSKAGQDTEAFF. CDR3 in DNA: TGTGCCAGTAGTAAGGCTGGACAGGACACTGAAGCTTTCTTT.

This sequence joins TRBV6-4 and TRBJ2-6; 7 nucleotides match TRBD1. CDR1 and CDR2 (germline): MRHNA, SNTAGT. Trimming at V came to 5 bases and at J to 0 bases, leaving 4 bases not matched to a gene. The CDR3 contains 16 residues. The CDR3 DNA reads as TGTGCCAGCAGTCGGGACAGAAGCTCTGGGGCCAACGTCCTGACTTTC. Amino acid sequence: CASSRDRSSGANVLTF.

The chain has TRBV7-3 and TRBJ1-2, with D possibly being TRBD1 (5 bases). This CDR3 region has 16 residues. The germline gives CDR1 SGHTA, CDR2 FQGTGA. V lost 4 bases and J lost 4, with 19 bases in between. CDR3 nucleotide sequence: TGTGCCAGCAGCTCTTACGTGGGGGGGACCCCCTATGGCTACACCTTC. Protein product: CASSSYVGGTPYGYTF.

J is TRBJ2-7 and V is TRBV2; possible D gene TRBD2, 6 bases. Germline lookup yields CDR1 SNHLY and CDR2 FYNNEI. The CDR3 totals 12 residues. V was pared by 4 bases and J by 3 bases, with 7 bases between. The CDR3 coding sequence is TGTGCCAGCAGTGGGCGGGGCTACGAGCAGTACTTC. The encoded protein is CASSGRGYEQYF. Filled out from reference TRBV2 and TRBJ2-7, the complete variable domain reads EPEVTQTPSHQVTQMGQEVILRCVPISNHLYFYWYRQILGQKVEFLVSFYNNEISEKSEIFDDQFSVERPDGSNFTLKIRSTKLEDSAMYFCASSGRGYEQYFGPGTRLTVT.

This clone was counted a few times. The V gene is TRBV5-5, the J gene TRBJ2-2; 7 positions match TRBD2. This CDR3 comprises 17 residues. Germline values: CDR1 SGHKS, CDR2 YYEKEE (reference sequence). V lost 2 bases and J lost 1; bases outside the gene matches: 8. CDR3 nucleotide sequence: TGTGCCAGCAGCTTCAGTTTCACGGGGGGGAACACCGGGGAGCTGTTTTTT. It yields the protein CASSFSFTGGNTGELFF.

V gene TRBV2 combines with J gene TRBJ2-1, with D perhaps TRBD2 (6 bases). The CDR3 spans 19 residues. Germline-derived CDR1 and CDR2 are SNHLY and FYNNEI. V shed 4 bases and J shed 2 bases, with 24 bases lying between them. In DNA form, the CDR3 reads TGTGCCAGCAGTGTTCCGTCGGCGGTCTGGGACTTCACCTACAATGAGCAGTTCTTC. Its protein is CASSVPSAVWDFTYNEQFF.

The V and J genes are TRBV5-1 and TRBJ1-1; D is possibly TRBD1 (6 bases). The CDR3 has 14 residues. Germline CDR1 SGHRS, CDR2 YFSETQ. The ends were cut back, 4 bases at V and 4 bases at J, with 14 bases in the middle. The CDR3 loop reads CASSATWGLTEAFF. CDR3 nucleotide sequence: TGCGCCAGCAGCGCCACGTGGGGGCTCACTGAAGCTTTCTTT.

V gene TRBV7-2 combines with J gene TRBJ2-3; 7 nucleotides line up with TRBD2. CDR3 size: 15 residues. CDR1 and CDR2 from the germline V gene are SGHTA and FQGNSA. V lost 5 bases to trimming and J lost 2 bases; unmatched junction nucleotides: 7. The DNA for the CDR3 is TGTGCCAGCAGCCCCTACAGCGGGGACACAGATACGCAGTATTTT. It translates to CASSPYSGDTDTQYF.

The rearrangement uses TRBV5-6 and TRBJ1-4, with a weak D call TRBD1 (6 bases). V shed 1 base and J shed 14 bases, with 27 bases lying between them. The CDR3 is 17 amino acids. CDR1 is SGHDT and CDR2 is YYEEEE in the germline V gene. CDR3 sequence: CASSLLLSPRQAGQLFF. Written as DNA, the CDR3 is TGTGCCAGCAGCTTGTTACTTTCCCCGAGACAGGCCGGGCAGCTGTTTTTT.

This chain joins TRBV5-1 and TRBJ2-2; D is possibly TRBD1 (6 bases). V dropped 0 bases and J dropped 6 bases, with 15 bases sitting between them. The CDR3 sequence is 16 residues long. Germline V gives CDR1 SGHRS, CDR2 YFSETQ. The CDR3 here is CASSLESNRVAGELFF. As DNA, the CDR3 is TGCGCCAGCAGCTTGGAGTCTAACAGGGTGGCCGGGGAGCTGTTTTTT.

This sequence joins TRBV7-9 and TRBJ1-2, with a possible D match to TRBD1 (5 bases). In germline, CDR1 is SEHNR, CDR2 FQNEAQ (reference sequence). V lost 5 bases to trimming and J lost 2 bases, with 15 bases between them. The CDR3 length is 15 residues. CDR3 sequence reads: CASSDQGGPNYGYTF. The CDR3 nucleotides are TGTGCCAGCAGCGATCAGGGAGGACCCAACTATGGCTACACCTTC.

CDR3 in amino acids: CASSFSTRENTGELFF. DNA of the CDR3: TGTGCCAGCAGCTTTTCTACCAGGGAGAACACCGGGGAGCTGTTTTTT. The rearrangement joins TRBV2 to TRBJ2-2, with D possibly matching TRBD1 (5 bases). Trimming took 6 bases from V and 1 from J, leaving 15 bases between them. The germline CDR1 and CDR2 sequences are SNHLY and FYNNEI. There are 16 residues in the CDR3.

CDR3 amino acids: CASSQPWEGGNQPQHF. In DNA, the CDR3 is TGCGCCAGCAGCCAACCCTGGGAAGGGGGCAATCAGCCCCAGCATTTT. The chain is built from TRBV4-1 and TRBJ1-5, with a weak D call TRBD1 (5 bases). This CDR3 is built from 16 residues. Germline V gene sequence: CDR1 MGHRA, CDR2 YSYEKL. Trimming removed 2 bases at V and 2 bases at J, with 13 bases between.

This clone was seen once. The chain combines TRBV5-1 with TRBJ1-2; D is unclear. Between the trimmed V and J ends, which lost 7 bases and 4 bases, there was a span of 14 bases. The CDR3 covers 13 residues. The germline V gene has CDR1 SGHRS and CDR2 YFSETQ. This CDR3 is CASFGGRGYGYTF. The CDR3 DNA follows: TGCGCCAGCTTCGGCGGGAGAGGCTATGGCTACACCTTC.